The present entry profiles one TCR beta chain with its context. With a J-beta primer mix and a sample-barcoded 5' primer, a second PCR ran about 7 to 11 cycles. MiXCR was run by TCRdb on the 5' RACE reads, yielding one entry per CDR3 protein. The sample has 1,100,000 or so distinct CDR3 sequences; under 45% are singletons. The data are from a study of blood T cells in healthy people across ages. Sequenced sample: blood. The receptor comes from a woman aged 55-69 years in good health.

CDR3 nucleotide sequence: TGTGCTAGTGGTGTGACTAGCTTCCACGAGCAGTACTTC. It yields the protein CASGVTSFHEQYF. The chain joins TRBV12-5 to TRBJ2-5; TRBD2 aligns across 7 bases. The DNA end is more similar to TRBJ2-7, so the J call may be wrong. The germline V gene has CDR1 LGHNT and CDR2 FRNRAP. CDR3 length: 13 residues.